The clone carrying this T cell receptor beta chain was seen more than once but under ten times. Its cognate antigen is unknown. Via MiXCR, TCRdb re-called the 5' RACE reads, giving one row per CDR3 protein. The profile shows hundreds of thousands of distinct CDR3 sequences, approximately 18% of them singletons. This specimen comes from a study of T-cell memory formation after mild COVID-19. The study, taken as a whole, reports: Clonal second-wave expansions that peaked on day 37 had unconfirmed SARS-CoV-2 specificity. Researchers found some responding clones in pre-infection memory, a sign that cross-reactive memory joined. Contracting clones from day 15 to 85 showed balanced CD4/CD8; later expanders favored CD4+.

The sequencing input was PBMCs or a T cell subset sorted from them (not recorded which). The source is an adult woman who had mild COVID-19 (a few samples of this study predate the infection). Cell type and time point are not known.

CDR3 sequence: CASSAQKAGLAKNIQYF. For the CDR3, the DNA is TGTGCCAGCAGCGCACAGAAGGCCGGGTTAGCCAAAAACATTCAGTACTTC. The chain links TRBV7-9 to TRBJ2-4; D not resolved. Germline assignment: CDR1 SEHNR and CDR2 FQNEAQ (reference sequence). The CDR3 covers 17 residues. V was cut by 5 bases and J by 0 bases, with 17 bases left in between.